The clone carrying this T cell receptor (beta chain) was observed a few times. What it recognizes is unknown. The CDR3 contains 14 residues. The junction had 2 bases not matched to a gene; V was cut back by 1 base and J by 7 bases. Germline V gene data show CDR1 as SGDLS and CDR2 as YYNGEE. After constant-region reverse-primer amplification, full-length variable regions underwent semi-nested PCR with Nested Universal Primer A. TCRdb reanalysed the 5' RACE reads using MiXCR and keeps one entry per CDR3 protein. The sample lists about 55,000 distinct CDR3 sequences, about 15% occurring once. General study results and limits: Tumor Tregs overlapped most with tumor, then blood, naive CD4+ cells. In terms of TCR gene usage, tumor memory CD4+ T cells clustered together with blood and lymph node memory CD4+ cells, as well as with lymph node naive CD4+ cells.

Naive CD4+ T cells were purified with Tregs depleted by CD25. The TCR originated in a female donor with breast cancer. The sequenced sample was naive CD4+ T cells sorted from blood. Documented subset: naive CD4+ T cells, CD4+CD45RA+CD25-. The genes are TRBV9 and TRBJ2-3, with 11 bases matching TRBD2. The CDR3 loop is CASSVSSGRYTQYF. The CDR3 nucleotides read TGTGCCAGCAGCGTATCTAGCGGGAGGTATACGCAGTATTTT.